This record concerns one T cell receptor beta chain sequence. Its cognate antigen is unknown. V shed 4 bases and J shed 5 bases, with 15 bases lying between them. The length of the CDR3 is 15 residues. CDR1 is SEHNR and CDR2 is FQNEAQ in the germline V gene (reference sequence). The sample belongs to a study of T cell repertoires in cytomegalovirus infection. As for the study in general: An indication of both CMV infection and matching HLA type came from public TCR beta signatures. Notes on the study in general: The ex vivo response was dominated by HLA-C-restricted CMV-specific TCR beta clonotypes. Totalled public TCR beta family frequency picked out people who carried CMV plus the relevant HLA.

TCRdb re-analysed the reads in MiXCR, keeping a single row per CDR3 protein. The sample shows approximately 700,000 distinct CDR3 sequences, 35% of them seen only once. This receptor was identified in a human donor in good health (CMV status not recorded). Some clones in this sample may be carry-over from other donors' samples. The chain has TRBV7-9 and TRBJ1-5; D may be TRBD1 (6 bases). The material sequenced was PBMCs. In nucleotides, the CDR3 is TGTGCCAGCAGCTCCCCAGAATCAGGGGATCAGCCCCAGCATTTT. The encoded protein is CASSSPESGDQPQHF. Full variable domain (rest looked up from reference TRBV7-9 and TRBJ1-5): DTGVSQNPRHKITKRGQNVTFRCDPISEHNRLYWYRQTLGQGPEFLTYFQNEAQLEKSRLLSDRFSAERPKGSFSTLEIQRTEQGDSAMYLCASSSPESGDQPQHFGDGTRLSIL.